The clone carrying this T cell receptor (beta chain) was seen only a few times. As handled by the study authors: By means of reference gene primer amplification, nucleated cell counts were estimated. The table came from immunoSEQ multiplex PCR; TCRdb's copy has only in-frame clones and leaves some out. That table supplies the V and J calls and clone size; D and trimming were determined from the DNA. The sample holds approximately 270,000 clones, 70% to 90% seen once. The entry originates in a study of blood T cell repertoires in COVID-19. Study in general: Donors in the United States, Italy and Spain gave samples during acute or convalescent COVID-19. The analysed material was cDNA or gDNA that came from T cells, B-cell-depleted T cells, or PBMCs.

V lost 1 base and J 4 bases, leaving 5 bases between the germline ends. The CDR3 has 13 amino acids. Germline V lookup: CDR1 SEHNR, CDR2 FQNEAQ (reference sequence). The chain combines TRBV7-9 with TRBJ2-1, with D uncertain. The sequencing input was peripheral blood. The source of this sequence is a woman in her seventies with acute or convalescent COVID-19. CDR3 sequence: CASSLVVYNEQFF. In DNA form, the CDR3 reads TGTGCCAGCAGCTTAGTAGTTTACAATGAGCAGTTCTTC.